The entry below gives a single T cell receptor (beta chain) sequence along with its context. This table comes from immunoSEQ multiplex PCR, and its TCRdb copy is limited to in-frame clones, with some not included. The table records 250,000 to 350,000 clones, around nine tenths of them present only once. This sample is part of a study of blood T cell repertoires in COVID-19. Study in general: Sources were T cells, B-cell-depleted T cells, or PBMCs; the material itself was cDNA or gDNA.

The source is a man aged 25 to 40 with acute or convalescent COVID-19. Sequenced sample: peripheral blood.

The CDR3 is CATSRGPGTPLETQYF. As DNA, the CDR3 is TGTGCCACCAGCAGAGGGCCTGGGACTCCCTTAGAGACCCAGTACTTC. The V and J genes are TRBV15 and TRBJ2-5; D might be TRBD2 (6 bases). The CDR3 is 16 amino acids. Germline V gene lookup returns CDR1 LNHNV and CDR2 YYDKDF (reference sequence). V was cut by 1 base and J by 4 bases, with 16 bases left in between.